This is a list of T cell receptor beta chains from one sample in a study of regulatory T cells in long-lasting Graves disease. TCRdb fed the multiplex PCR reads into MiXCR, producing one record per CDR3 protein. This sample has roughly 450,000 distinct CDR3 sequences; about 20% occur once, and the top ten carry about 26%. Sample: peripheral blood mononuclear cells (PBMCs), taken when the disease was refractory, from a patient treated with antithyroid drugs. The receptors derive from a female donor with Graves disease. Both conserved end residues are part of each CDR3. Fields, in order: clone size, J gene, V gene, D gene, CDR3 protein, CDR3 DNA. A D gene is named only where the DNA matches it firmly. Clone size appears in some rows only: once, few, many, or a class for an expanded clone.

many TRBJ1-5 TRBV6-1 - CASSRGNQAATGNQPQHF TGTGCCAGCAGTCGCGGGAATCAGGCGGCGACGGGCAATCAGCCCCAGCATTTT
few TRBJ1-1 TRBV7-2 - CASSLAYATNTEAFF TGTGCCAGCAGCTTAGCTTACGCCACGAACACTGAAGCTTTCTTT
- TRBJ1-3 TRBV5-6 - CASSTTGYNTIYF TGTGCCAGCAGCACTACAGGTTACAACACCATATATTTT
- TRBJ1-4 TRBV6-9 - CASSYSWKGLGEKLFF TGTGCCAGCAGTTACTCATGGAAGGGATTAGGGGAAAAACTGTTTTTT
once TRBJ2-4 TRBV19 TRBD1 CASSIGTAAKNIQYF TGTGCCAGTAGTATCGGGACAGCAGCCAAAAACATTCAGTACTTC
many TRBJ2-2 TRBV7-3 - CASSLTEVGWRGTGELFF TGTGCCAGCAGCTTAACCGAAGTCGGGTGGCGTGGCACCGGGGAGCTGTTTTTT
- TRBJ1-6 TRBV19 - CASKGRYNSPLHF TGTGCCAGTAAAGGACGGTATAATTCACCCCTCCACTTT
- TRBJ1-5 TRBV27 - CASPPGYSNQPQHF TGTGCCAGCCCGCCCGGATATAGCAATCAGCCCCAGCATTTT
- TRBJ1-1 TRBV5-5 - CASSLPGTANTEAFF TGTGCCAGCAGCCTCCCTGGGACGGCGAACACTGAAGCTTTCTTT
- TRBJ2-7 TRBV19 - CASSMQAGGSHEQYF TGTGCCAGTAGTATGCAGGCTGGTGGATCGCACGAGCAGTACTTC
many TRBJ2-7 TRBV2 TRBD2 CASSELTSGHEQYF TGTGCCAGCAGTGAGTTGACTAGCGGGCACGAGCAGTACTTC
many TRBJ2-5 TRBV20-1 TRBD1 CSARDSQETQYF TGCAGTGCCCGGGACAGCCAAGAGACCCAGTACTTC
many TRBJ2-5 TRBV28 TRBD1 CASRTGDETQYF TGTGCCAGCAGGACAGGGGATGAGACCCAGTACTTC
- TRBJ2-1 TRBV28 - CASSDSYYNEQFF TGTGCCAGCAGTGACTCCTACTACAATGAGCAGTTCTTC
- TRBJ2-2 TRBV5-6 - CASSLRFSGELFF TGTGCCAGCAGCTTGAGGTTCTCCGGGGAGCTGTTTTTT
few TRBJ2-7 TRBV9 TRBD2 CASSASGSAEQYF TGTGCCAGCAGCGCTAGCGGGAGTGCCGAGCAGTACTTC
few TRBJ2-7 TRBV7-8 - CASTDFTSSYEQYF TGTGCCAGCACAGACTTCACCAGCTCCTACGAGCAGTACTTC
many TRBJ1-1 TRBV28 - CASSLRGTLNTEAFF TGTGCCAGCAGTTTACGGGGGACACTGAACACTGAAGCTTTCTTT
- TRBJ2-1 TRBV9 - CASSVGAGLLGEQFF TGTGCCAGCAGCGTAGGGGCGGGACTGCTGGGTGAGCAGTTCTTC
- TRBJ2-7 TRBV9 TRBD2 CASSVAASGTYEQYF TGTGCCAGCAGCGTAGCCGCTAGCGGGACCTACGAGCAGTACTTC
once TRBJ2-2 TRBV4-1 TRBD2 CASSSPQGLAGVVGELFF TGCGCCAGCAGCTCACCGCAGGGGCTAGCGGGGGTCGTCGGGGAGCTGTTTTTT
- TRBJ1-4 TRBV6-1 TRBD1 CASSEFLSGQGRPSNEKLFF TGTGCCAGCAGTGAATTCTTGTCGGGACAGGGAAGACCGAGTAATGAAAAACTGTTTTTT
few TRBJ1-1 TRBV30 - CAWRLTGTMNTEAFF TGTGCCTGGAGACTCACAGGCACCATGAACACTGAAGCTTTCTTT
many TRBJ1-1 TRBV28 - CASRSPAEAFF TGTGCCAGCAGGTCACCGGCCGAAGCTTTCTTT
many TRBJ2-5 TRBV2 - CATKRDAQETQYF TGTGCCACTAAAAGGGACGCGCAAGAGACCCAGTACTTC
- TRBJ2-5 TRBV4-1 - CASSPGRGRSQETQYF TGCGCCAGCAGTCCGGGGAGAGGAAGAAGCCAAGAGACCCAGTACTTC
- TRBJ1-6 TRBV6-2/TRBV6-3 TRBD1 CASMSPAMGQYNSPLHF TGTGCCAGCATGTCCCCAGCCATGGGACAGTACAATTCACCCCTCCACTTT
- TRBJ2-7 TRBV28 - CASSFSGSGNEQYF TGTGCCAGCAGTTTCTCGGGGTCGGGAAACGAGCAGTACTTC
few TRBJ2-5 TRBV4-1 - CASSQEGEWRTGETQYF TGCGCCAGCAGCCAAGAAGGGGAGTGGAGGACGGGAGAGACCCAGTACTTC
- TRBJ2-7 TRBV6-5 - CASSYSGLISYEQYF TGTGCCAGCAGTTACTCCGGACTAATATCCTACGAGCAGTACTTC
many TRBJ1-5 TRBV10-3 - CATSEASNQPQHF TGTGCCACCTCAGAGGCTAGCAATCAGCCCCAGCATTTT
- TRBJ1-5 TRBV20-1 - CSAINPEGEAQPQHF TGCAGTGCGATCAACCCCGAAGGGGAGGCTCAGCCCCAGCATTTT